This T cell receptor (beta chain) derives from a study of blood T cell repertoires in COVID-19 (dated by TCRdb to 2019 to 2021). Describing the broader study: The collaborator samples originated in the United States, Italy and Spain and spanned the acute and convalescent phases of COVID-19. Samples came from the ongoing ImmuneRACE study (first 160 participants) plus 1,254 subjects from 6 global collaborators. The repertoires were made available in a free public database intended to serve as a resource for research on the immune response to SARS-CoV-2. A de-identified subject ID, COVID-19 status, age in years and sex were almost always included in the sample metadata. The prospective study material was composed of cDNA or gDNA derived from T cells, B-cell-depleted T cells, or PBMCs. Deeply sampled blood TCRbeta repertoires from subjects exposed to, actively infected with, or recovered from COVID-19 were included in the dataset. Where available, HLA class I and class II types were obtained from metadata supplied by the sample provider rather than from assay-based typing.

Each collaborating institution followed its own protocols to collect whole blood in K2EDTA tubes. For TCRbeta analysis, collaborators shipped samples in one of three forms: frozen whole blood, isolated PBMCs, or DNA extracted from either of those sample types. Trimming at the junction amounts to 4 bases on V and 7 bases on J, and the germline ends lie 13 bases apart. The CDR3 measures 12 amino acids from cysteine to phenylalanine. Here the CDR3 DNA is all that survives: 36 bases in frame from base 1. Taken from the germline V gene, the CDR1 and CDR2 loops are SQVTM and ANQGSEA. Of note for this clone: The antigen this receptor binds is unknown. No base-level quality is on record; no much larger clone is a single base apart.

TCRbeta CDR3 regions were amplified from genomic DNA using the immunoSEQ Assay, a bias-controlled multiplex PCR. The authors' pipeline ran thus. Nucleated cell counts per sample were estimated from amplification of reference gene primers within the assay. To quantify the absolute abundance of each unique TCRbeta CDR3 rearrangement, sequence reads were collapsed and filtered. For each sample, productive Simpson clonality was calculated as the square root of Simpson's diversity index over productive rearrangements. The table was pulled from immuneACCESS by TCRdb, which kept in-frame rearrangements only. Such tables lose some clones; where checked, under half of the loss comes from unresolved V genes, and the rest has no known cause. V and J calls and clone size are those listed in that table; D and trimming were worked out from the DNA. The table for this sample lists about 200,000 clones; 70% to 85% of them were counted only once. The ten largest clonotypes hold 9.7% of the sample.

Points the paper makes about the study in general: How much clinical and demographic metadata was included differed by source and by participant, and the metadata was provided uncurated.

The clonotype originates from a man aged 50-59 years with active or convalescent COVID-19. The chain joins TRBV29-1 to TRBJ1-2; no confident D gene assignment can be made. The sequenced sample consisted of peripheral blood. The nucleotide sequence reads as follows: TGCAGCGTTGTCCGCTCCGGGTCTGGCTACACCTTC. Its protein is CSVVRSGSGYTF.